This TCR beta chain was sequenced in a study of shared clonotypes between healthy human individuals. Generated by immunoSEQ multiplex PCR, the TCRdb table keeps only in-frame clones and is missing some. The data contain over a million clones, roughly 74% of them singletons. Whole-study results and caveats: Generation probabilities of non-shared clonotypes were lower (relative to those shared by all four donors).

Remarks on this clone: Its antigen is unknown. Other DNA sequences in this specimen translate into the identical CDR3.

Germline lookup yields CDR1 MDHEN and CDR2 SYDVKM. This CDR3 has 12 amino acids. V lost 5 bases and J lost 8, with 12 bases in between. This chain links TRBV28 with TRBJ1-2, with D possibly TRBD1 on 5 matching bases. This TCR derives from a man between 18 and 29 years old in good health. Some clones in this sample may be carry-over from other donors' samples. The sequenced sample consisted of memory CD4+ T cells from PBMCs. The subset denotes: CD45RA-negative fraction. CDR3 loop: CASSTGPRGYTF. The CDR3 DNA reads TGTGCCAGCAGTACGGGACCACGGGGCTACACCTTC.